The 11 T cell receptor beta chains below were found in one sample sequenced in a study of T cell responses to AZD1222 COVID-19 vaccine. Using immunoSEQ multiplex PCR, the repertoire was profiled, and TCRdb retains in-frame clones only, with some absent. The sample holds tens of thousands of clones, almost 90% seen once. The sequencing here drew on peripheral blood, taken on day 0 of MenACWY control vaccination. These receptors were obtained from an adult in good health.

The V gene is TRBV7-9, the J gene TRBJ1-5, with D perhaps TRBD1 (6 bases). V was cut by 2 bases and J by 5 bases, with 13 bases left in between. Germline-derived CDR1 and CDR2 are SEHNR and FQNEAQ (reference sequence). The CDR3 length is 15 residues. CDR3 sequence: CASSLRGAWDQPQHF. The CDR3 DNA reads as TGTGCCAGCAGCTTAAGGGGGGCCTGGGATCAGCCCCAGCATTTT.

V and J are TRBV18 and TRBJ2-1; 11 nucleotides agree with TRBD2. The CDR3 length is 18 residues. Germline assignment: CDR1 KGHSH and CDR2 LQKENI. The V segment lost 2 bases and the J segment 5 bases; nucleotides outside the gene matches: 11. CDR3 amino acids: CASSPSLAGGRSNNEQFF. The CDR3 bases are TGTGCCAGCTCACCAAGTCTAGCGGGGGGAAGGTCGAACAATGAGCAGTTCTTC.

DNA for the CDR3: TGTGCCAGCAGCCCGGGACAGGGGCTGTCTAATGAAAAACTGTTTTTT. Translating gives CASSPGQGLSNEKLFF. The rearrangement links TRBV7-9 to TRBJ1-4; 10 nucleotides line up with TRBD1. The germline gives CDR1 SEHNR, CDR2 FQNEAQ (reference sequence). The CDR3 is 16 residues long. Germline trimming cut 5 bases from V and 3 bases from J; bases unmatched to any gene: 6.

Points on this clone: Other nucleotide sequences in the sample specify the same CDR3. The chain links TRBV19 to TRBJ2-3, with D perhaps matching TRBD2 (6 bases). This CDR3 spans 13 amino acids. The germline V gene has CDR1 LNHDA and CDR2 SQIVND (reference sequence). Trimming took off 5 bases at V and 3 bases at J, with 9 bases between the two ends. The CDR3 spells CASSLTSTDTQYF. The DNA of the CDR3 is TGTGCCAGTAGTCTGACTAGTACAGATACGCAGTATTTT.

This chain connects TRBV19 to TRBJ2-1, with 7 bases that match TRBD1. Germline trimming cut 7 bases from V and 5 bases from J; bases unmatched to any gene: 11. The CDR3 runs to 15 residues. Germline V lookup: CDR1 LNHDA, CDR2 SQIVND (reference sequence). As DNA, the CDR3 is TGTGCCAGTACCCCTGACAGGGAAAGACACAATGAGCAGTTCTTC. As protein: CASTPDRERHNEQFF.

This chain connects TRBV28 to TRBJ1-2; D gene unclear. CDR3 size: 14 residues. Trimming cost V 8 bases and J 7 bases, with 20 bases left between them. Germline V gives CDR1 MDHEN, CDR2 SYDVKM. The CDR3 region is CASGPYEFGSGYTF. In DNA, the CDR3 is TGTGCCAGCGGTCCGTATGAGTTTGGCAGTGGCTACACCTTC.

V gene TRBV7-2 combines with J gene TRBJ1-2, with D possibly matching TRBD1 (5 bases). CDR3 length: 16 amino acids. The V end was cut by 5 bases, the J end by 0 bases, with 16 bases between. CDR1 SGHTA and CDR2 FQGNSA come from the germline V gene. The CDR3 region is CASSAGGGAANYGYTF. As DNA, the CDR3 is TGTGCCAGCAGCGCTGGGGGGGGAGCCGCTAACTATGGCTACACCTTC. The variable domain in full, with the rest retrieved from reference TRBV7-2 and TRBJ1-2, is GAGVSQSPSNKVTEKGKDVELRCDPISGHTALYWYRQSLGQGLEFLIYFQGNSAPDKSGLPSDRFSAERTGGSVSTLTIQRTQQEDSAVYLCASSAGGGAANYGYTFGSGTRLTVV.

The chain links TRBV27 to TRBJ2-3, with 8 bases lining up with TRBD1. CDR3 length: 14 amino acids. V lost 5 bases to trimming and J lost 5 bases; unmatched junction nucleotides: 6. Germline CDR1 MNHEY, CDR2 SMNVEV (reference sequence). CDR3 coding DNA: TGTGCCAGCAGTCGGACAGGGCGGCGAGATACGCAGTATTTT. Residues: CASSRTGRRDTQYF.

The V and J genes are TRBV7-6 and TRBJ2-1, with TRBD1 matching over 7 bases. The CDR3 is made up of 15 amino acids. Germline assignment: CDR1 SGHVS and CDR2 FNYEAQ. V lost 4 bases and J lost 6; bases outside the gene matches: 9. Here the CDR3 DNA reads TGTGCCAGCAGCTCAGTGGGGACAGAGGTCAATGAGCAGTTCTTC. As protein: CASSSVGTEVNEQFF.

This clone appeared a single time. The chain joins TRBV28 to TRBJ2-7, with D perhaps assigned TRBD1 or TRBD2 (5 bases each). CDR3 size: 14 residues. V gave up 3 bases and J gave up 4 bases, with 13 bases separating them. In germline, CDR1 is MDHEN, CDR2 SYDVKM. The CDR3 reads CASSLIGEFYEQYF. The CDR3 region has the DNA TGTGCCAGCAGTTTGATAGGGGAGTTTTACGAGCAGTACTTC.

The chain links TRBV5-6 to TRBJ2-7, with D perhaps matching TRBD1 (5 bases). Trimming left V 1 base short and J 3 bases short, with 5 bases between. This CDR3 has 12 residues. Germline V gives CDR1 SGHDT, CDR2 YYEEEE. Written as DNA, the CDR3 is TGTGCCAGCAGCTTGACAGGCTACGAGCAGTACTTC. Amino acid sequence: CASSLTGYEQYF.